Below, 20 T cell receptor beta chains from the same sample are listed, as sequenced in a study of CD8 T cells in ankylosing spondylitis. Each CDR3 protein is one row after TCRdb ran MiXCR on the 5' RACE reads. The sample yields about 180,000 distinct CDR3 sequences, just over 9.5% seen once. Sequenced input: blood, either unsorted or a sorted T cell fraction (not recorded which). All receptors come from a female donor with ankylosing spondylitis or in good health (not recorded which).

The table lists this clonotype with a few counts. V and J are TRBV10-2 and TRBJ2-1; the match to TRBD2 covers 8 bases. Trimming removed 6 bases from V and 0 bases from J; junction bases left unmatched: 1. Germline CDR1 WSHSY, CDR2 SAAADI. The CDR3 runs to 14 residues. DNA of the CDR3: TGCGCCAGCAGACTAGCGGCCTCCTACAATGAGCAGTTCTTC. Translation gives CASRLAASYNEQFF.

The V call is TRBV11-2, the J call TRBJ2-2, with 9 bases aligning to TRBD1. Losses at the gene ends were 2 bases for V and 6 bases for J; bases not matched to a gene: 7. CDR1 is SGHAT and CDR2 is FQNNGV in the germline V gene. The CDR3 length is 16 residues. Here the CDR3 reads CASSLRPGQGAGELFF. CDR3 sequence (DNA): TGTGCCAGCAGCTTAAGGCCGGGACAGGGAGCCGGGGAGCTGTTTTTT.

In its sample, this clonotype was seen many times. V usage is TRBV4-3 and J usage is TRBJ2-7; the D gene is possibly TRBD1 (5 bases). CDR3 size: 14 residues. Trimming stripped 0 bases from V and 3 bases from J, with 9 bases between. CDR1 is LGHNA, CDR2 YSLEER, per germline. CDR3 in DNA: TGCGCCAGCAGCCAAGATAGACAGATCTACGAGCAGTACTTC. Translating it yields CASSQDRQIYEQYF.

The chain links TRBV11-2 to TRBJ2-5, with D possibly TRBD2 on 6 matching bases. This CDR3 spans 15 amino acids. Germline CDR1 and CDR2: SGHAT and FQNNGV. Trimming pared 3 bases from V and 0 bases from J, leaving 11 bases between. The CDR3: CASSFEQRDQETQYF. The CDR3 DNA sequence: TGTGCCAGCAGCTTCGAGCAGCGGGACCAAGAGACCCAGTACTTC.

In its sample, this clonotype was seen many times. The rearrangement links TRBV4-3 to TRBJ1-5; D ambiguous. The ends were cut back, 4 bases at V and 1 base at J, with 8 bases in the middle. CDR1 and CDR2 from the germline V gene are LGHNA and YSLEER. The CDR3 extends over 14 amino acids. The CDR3 DNA sequence: TGCGCCAGCAGCCCCCTGTTGAGCAATCAGCCCCAGCATTTT. Translated: CASSPLLSNQPQHF.

At least ten counts were recorded for this clonotype. The CDR3 coding sequence is TGTGCCAGCACCCCCTCCGGGGCGGGGGAACGTGGCTACACCTTC. Translated, it gives CASTPSGAGERGYTF. The chain recombines TRBV7-9 with TRBJ1-2, with D tentatively TRBD1 (5 bases). Germline lookup yields CDR1 SEHNR and CDR2 FQNEAQ (reference sequence). The CDR3 runs to 15 residues. The V and J ends lost 7 bases and 7 bases respectively, with 22 bases between them.

This clonotype was recorded a few times. This chain connects TRBV20-1 to TRBJ2-1, with 9 bases identical to TRBD2. Germline values: CDR1 DFQATT, CDR2 SNEGSKA (reference sequence). The junction had 6 bases not matched to a gene; V was cut back by 4 bases and J by 5 bases. The CDR3 runs 14 residues. The CDR3 loop is CSAIRLADNNEQFF. For the CDR3, the DNA is TGCAGTGCTATTCGACTAGCGGATAACAATGAGCAGTTCTTC.

The V and J genes are TRBV7-9 and TRBJ2-7, with 13 positions matching TRBD2. V lost 6 bases and J lost 2; bases outside the gene matches: 7. Germline V gene lookup returns CDR1 SEHNR and CDR2 FQNEAQ (reference sequence). CDR3 length equals 16 residues. The CDR3 sequence is CASSYTGTSGTYEQYF. The CDR3 coding sequence is TGTGCCAGCAGTTATACCGGGACTAGCGGGACCTACGAGCAGTACTTC. The variable domain in full, with the rest retrieved from reference TRBV7-9 and TRBJ2-7, is DTGVSQNPRHKITKRGQNVTFRCDPISEHNRLYWYRQTLGQGPEFLTYFQNEAQLEKSRLLSDRFSAERPKGSFSTLEIQRTEQGDSAMYLCASSYTGTSGTYEQYFGPGTRLTVT.

This clonotype was seen a few times. The chain has TRBV6-5 and TRBJ1-1; the match to TRBD1 covers 8 bases. V was pared by 5 bases and J by 8 bases, with 4 bases of the junction left unmatched. There are 12 residues in the CDR3. Looked up from germline, CDR1 is MNHEY and CDR2 is SVGAGI. DNA of the CDR3: TGTGCCAGCAGTCCCCGGACAGGGGAAGCTTTCTTT. Translated: CASSPRTGEAFF.

This clonotype was observed a handful of times. The V call is TRBV6-1, the J call TRBJ1-2; weak D call: TRBD1 (6 bases). V lost 6 bases, J lost 4 bases, and 18 bases lay in between. Germline V CDR1 and CDR2: MNHNS, SASEGT. This CDR3 region has 15 residues. CDR3 amino acids: CASSPAAGAPYGYTF. CDR3 bases: TGTGCCAGCAGCCCGGCCGCGGGGGCGCCCTATGGCTACACCTTC.

This chain connects TRBV27 to TRBJ2-1; D is perhaps TRBD1 (6 bases). Trimming removed 3 bases from V and 9 bases from J, with 18 bases in between. The CDR3 spans 15 residues. Per germline, CDR1 MNHEY and CDR2 SMNVEV (reference sequence). The CDR3 spells CASSFIGRGEGEQFF. DNA of the CDR3: TGTGCCAGCAGTTTCATAGGCAGGGGAGAAGGTGAGCAGTTCTTC.

This clonotype was seen a few times. This rearrangement joins TRBV30 to TRBJ2-3, with 9 bases that match TRBD2. CDR1 GTSNPN and CDR2 SVGIG come from the germline V gene (reference sequence). The CDR3 spans 13 residues. V lost 7 bases and J lost 2; bases outside the gene matches: 4. DNA of the CDR3: TGTGCCTCGACTAGCGGAGACACAGATACGCAGTATTTT. It specifies CASTSGDTDTQYF.

The gene calls are TRBV12-3 or TRBV12-4 and TRBJ2-1, with 8 bases matching TRBD2. CDR3 length: 17 amino acids. Losses at the gene ends were 7 bases for V and 5 bases for J; bases not matched to a gene: 16. The CDR3 protein is CASTTSPLGLVDNEQFF. Written as DNA, the CDR3 is TGTGCCAGCACCACAAGCCCCTTGGGACTAGTCGACAATGAGCAGTTCTTC.

The sample holds a few counts of this clonotype. The chain links TRBV12-3 or TRBV12-4 to TRBJ2-3; D call uncertain. This CDR3 has 11 residues. Trimming stripped 6 bases from V and 6 bases from J, with 7 bases between. CDR3 bases: TGTGCCAGCAGCCCTTCGGATACGCAGTATTTT. Amino acid sequence: CASSPSDTQYF.

This clonotype was counted only a few times. This rearrangement joins TRBV6-6 to TRBJ1-2, with D unclear. This CDR3 has 13 amino acids. V lost 0 bases, J lost 6 bases, and 8 bases lay in between. Germline CDR1 reads MNHNY; CDR2 reads SVGAGI (reference sequence). CDR3 sequence reads: CASSYSRTHGYTF. CDR3 DNA sequence: TGTGCCAGCAGTTACTCCCGGACGCATGGCTACACCTTC.

This clonotype was observed a few times. The rearrangement uses TRBV7-8 and TRBJ2-2, with 8 positions matching TRBD2. The CDR3 runs 15 residues. Germline V lookup: CDR1 SGHVS, CDR2 FQNEAQ. Trimming removed 3 bases from V and 7 bases from J; junction bases left unmatched: 7. CDR3 sequence: CASSFLSGMGGELFF. The DNA of the CDR3 is TGTGCCAGCAGCTTTCTTAGCGGGATGGGCGGGGAGCTGTTTTTT.

This clonotype was seen a handful of times. The V gene is TRBV15, the J gene TRBJ2-2, with 7 bases lining up with TRBD2. With 5 bases clipped from V and 6 bases from J, the junction kept 12 bases outside the gene matches. This CDR3 contains 16 residues. The V gene's germline CDR1 is LNHNV and CDR2 YYDKDF (reference sequence). CDR3 in amino acids: CATSSYVGGMAGELFF. CDR3 sequence (DNA): TGTGCCACCAGCTCCTACGTGGGGGGGATGGCCGGGGAGCTGTTTTTT.

This clonotype appeared a few times. The chain employs TRBV19 and TRBJ2-2; D ambiguous. The V gene lost 3 bases and the J gene lost 6 bases, with 2 bases spanning the gap. This CDR3 contains 11 residues. In germline, CDR1 is LNHDA, CDR2 SQIVND (reference sequence). The CDR3 sequence is CASSIPGELFF. The CDR3 DNA reads TGTGCCAGTAGTATCCCCGGGGAGCTGTTTTTT.

This clonotype has ten or more counts. This chain joins TRBV2 and TRBJ2-5; 9 bases match TRBD2. This CDR3 region has 14 residues. V lost 8 bases to trimming and J lost 2 bases; unmatched junction nucleotides: 6. Germline values: CDR1 SNHLY, CDR2 FYNNEI. CDR3 sequence (DNA): TGTGCCAGCCAGCGGGAGGCCTCACAAGAGACCCAGTACTTC. This gives the protein CASQREASQETQYF.

This chain links TRBV5-4 with TRBJ1-2; D gene ambiguous. This CDR3 has 15 amino acids. CDR1 is SGHNT, CDR2 YYREEE, per germline (reference sequence). V lost 0 bases and J 8 bases, leaving 17 bases between the germline ends. CDR3 bases: TGTGCCAGCAGCTTGGCTGGACCGGGGATGGGAGGCTACACCTTC. Translated: CASSLAGPGMGGYTF.